What follows is one T cell receptor (beta chain) and its context. Its antigen remains unknown. Germline V gene lookup returns CDR1 MNHNS and CDR2 SASEGT. V trimming: 6 bases; J trimming: 6 bases; junction bases outside the gene matches: 5. The CDR3 runs to 13 residues. The entry originates in a study of CD8 T cells in ankylosing spondylitis. Points from the study as a whole: According to the report, clones linked to the disease were significantly enriched in matched synovial fluid samples taken from ankylosing spondylitis patients. One TCR beta motif, made up of eight highly homologous variants, appeared characteristic of ankylosing spondylitis blood.

With molecular barcodes, quantitative 5'-RACE was used to make the TCR beta libraries. TCRdb recomputed calls from the 5' RACE reads with MiXCR, one row per CDR3 protein. The table records 25,000 to 30,000 distinct CDR3 sequences, roughly 7.9% of them present only once. The V gene is TRBV6-1, the J gene TRBJ2-3; TRBD1 matches 8 bases. Sequenced material: blood. This receptor was identified in a male donor with ankylosing spondylitis or in good health (not recorded which). In DNA form, the CDR3 reads TGTGCCAGCAGCCCGCAGGGGGCGGATACGCAGTATTTT. Protein sequence: CASSPQGADTQYF.